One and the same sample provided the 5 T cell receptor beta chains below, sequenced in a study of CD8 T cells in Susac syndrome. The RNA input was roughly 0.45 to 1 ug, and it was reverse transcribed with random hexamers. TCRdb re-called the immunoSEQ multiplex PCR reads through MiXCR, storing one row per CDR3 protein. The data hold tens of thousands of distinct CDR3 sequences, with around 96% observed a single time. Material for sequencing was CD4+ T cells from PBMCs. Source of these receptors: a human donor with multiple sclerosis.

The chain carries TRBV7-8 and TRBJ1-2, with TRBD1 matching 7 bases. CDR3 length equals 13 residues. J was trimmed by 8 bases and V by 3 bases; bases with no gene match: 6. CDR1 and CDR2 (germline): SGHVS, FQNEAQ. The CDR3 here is CASSFSGGDGYTF. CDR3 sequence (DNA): TGTGCCAGCAGCTTTTCAGGGGGTGACGGCTACACCTTC.

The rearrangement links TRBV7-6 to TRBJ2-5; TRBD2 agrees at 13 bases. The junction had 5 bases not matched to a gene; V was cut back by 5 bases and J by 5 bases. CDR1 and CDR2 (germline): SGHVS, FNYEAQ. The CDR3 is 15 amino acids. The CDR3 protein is CASSLGLAGLETQYF. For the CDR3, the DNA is TGTGCCAGCAGCCTGGGACTAGCGGGGCTCGAGACCCAGTACTTC.

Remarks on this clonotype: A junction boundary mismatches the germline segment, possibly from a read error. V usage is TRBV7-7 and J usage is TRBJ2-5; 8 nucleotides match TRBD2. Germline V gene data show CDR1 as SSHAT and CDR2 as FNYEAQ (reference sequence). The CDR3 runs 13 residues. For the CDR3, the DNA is TGTGCTAGCAGCCCTCGGACTAGCGAGACCCAGTACTTC. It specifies CASSPRTSETQYF.

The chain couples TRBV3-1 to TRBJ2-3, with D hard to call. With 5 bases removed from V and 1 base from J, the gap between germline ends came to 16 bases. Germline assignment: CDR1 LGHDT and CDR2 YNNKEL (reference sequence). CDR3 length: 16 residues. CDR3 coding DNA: TGTGCCAGCAGCTCCGCTATGGCAGAAGGCACAGATACGCAGTATTTT. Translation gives CASSSAMAEGTDTQYF.

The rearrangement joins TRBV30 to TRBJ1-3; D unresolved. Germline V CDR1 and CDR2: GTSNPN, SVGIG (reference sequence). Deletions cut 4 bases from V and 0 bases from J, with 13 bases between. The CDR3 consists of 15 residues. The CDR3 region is CAWISRRFSGNTIYF. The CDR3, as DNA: TGTGCCTGGATAAGTAGGAGGTTCTCTGGAAACACCATATATTTT.